The 5 T cell receptor beta chains in this list originate from one sample, sequenced in a study of OX40 agonist ivuxolimab in advanced cancers. Profiling relied on immunoSEQ multiplex PCR, and the TCRdb table lists in-frame clones only, not all of them. The sample includes 60,000 to 65,000 clones, less than 95% seen only once; the top ten take about an eighth. Sample: CD4+ or CD8+ T cells sorted from blood, taken in a trial of the OX40 agonist ivuxolimab. The receptors were gathered from an adult with an advanced solid tumor such as melanoma, head and neck, liver or kidney cancer.

The V and J genes are TRBV4-1 and TRBJ2-1; D gene unclear. Trimming removed 1 base at V and 7 bases at J, with 8 bases between. CDR1 MGHRA and CDR2 YSYEKL come from the germline V gene. There are 13 residues in the CDR3. The CDR3 DNA follows: TGCGCCAGCAGCCAAGGCGATCCTAATGAGCAGTTCTTC. The encoded protein is CASSQGDPNEQFF.

The V and J genes are TRBV10-3 and TRBJ2-5; D is unresolved. Trimming shortened V by 4 bases and J by 0 bases, and 18 bases separated the two germline ends. The CDR3 runs 17 residues. Germline V gives CDR1 ENHRY, CDR2 SYGVKD. The CDR3: CAISASNISPNQETQYF. CDR3 DNA: TGTGCCATCAGTGCCTCAAATATCTCACCGAACCAAGAGACCCAGTACTTC.

The chain employs TRBV27 and TRBJ2-1; 7 nucleotides align to TRBD2. There are 18 residues in the CDR3. The ends lost 3 bases at V and 5 bases at J; junction bases unmatched: 16. Germline values: CDR1 MNHEY, CDR2 SMNVEV (reference sequence). The CDR3 spells CASSLVAGVNPADNEQFF. Here the CDR3 DNA reads TGTGCCAGCAGTTTGGTGGCGGGAGTTAACCCCGCTGACAATGAGCAGTTCTTC.

This clone has a handful of counts. V is TRBV7-9 and J is TRBJ2-7; 7 nucleotides agree with TRBD1. This CDR3 has 14 amino acids. CDR1 is SEHNR, CDR2 FQNEAQ, per germline (reference sequence). V trimming: 5 bases; J trimming: 3 bases; junction bases outside the gene matches: 7. This CDR3 is CASSTGTEVYEQYF. CDR3 in DNA: TGTGCCAGCAGCACTGGGACAGAAGTCTACGAGCAGTACTTC.

This chain connects TRBV6-5 to TRBJ1-5, with no clear D. CDR3 length equals 12 residues. Trimming shortened V by 4 bases and J by 8 bases, and 9 bases separated the two germline ends. The germline CDR1 and CDR2 sequences are MNHEY and SVGAGI. In DNA form, the CDR3 reads TGTGCCAGCAGTTGGGTGGAGGAGCCCCAGCATTTT. It translates to CASSWVEEPQHF.